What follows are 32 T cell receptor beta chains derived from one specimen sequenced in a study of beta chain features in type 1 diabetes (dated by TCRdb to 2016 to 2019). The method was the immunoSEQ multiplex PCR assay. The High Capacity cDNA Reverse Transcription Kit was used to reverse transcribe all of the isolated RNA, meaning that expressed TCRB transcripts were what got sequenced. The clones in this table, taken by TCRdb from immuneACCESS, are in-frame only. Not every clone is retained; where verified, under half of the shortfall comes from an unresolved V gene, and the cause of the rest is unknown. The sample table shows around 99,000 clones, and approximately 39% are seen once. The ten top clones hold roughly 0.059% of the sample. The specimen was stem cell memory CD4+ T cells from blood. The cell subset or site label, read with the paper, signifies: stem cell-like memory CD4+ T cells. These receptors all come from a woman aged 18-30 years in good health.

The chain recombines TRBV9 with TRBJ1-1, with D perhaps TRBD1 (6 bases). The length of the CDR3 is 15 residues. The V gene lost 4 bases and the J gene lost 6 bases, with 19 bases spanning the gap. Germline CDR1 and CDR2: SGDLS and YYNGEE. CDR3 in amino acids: CASSTIRGTGAEAFF. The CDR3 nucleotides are TGTGCCAGCAGCACCATCAGGGGTACGGGCGCTGAAGCTTTCTTT.

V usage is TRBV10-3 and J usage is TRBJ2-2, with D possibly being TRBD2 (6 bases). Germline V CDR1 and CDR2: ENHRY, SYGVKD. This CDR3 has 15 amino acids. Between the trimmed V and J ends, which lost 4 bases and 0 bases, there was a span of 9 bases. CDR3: CAISGGGPNTGELFF. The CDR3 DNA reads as TGTGCCATCAGTGGAGGAGGGCCGAACACCGGGGAGCTGTTTTTT.

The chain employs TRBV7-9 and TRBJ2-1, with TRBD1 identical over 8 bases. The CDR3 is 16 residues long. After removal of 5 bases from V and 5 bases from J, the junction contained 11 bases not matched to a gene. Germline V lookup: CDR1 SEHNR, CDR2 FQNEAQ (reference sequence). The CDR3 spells CASSPRNRQGNNEQFF. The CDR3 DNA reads TGTGCCAGCAGCCCCCGAAACCGACAGGGGAACAATGAGCAGTTCTTC.

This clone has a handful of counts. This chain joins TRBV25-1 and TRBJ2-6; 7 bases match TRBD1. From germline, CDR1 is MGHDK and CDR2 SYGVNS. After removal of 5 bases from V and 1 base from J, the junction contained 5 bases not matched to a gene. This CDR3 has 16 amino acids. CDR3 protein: CASSRRGLSGANVLTF. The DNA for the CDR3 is TGTGCCAGCAGTCGCAGGGGGTTGTCTGGGGCCAACGTCCTGACTTTC.

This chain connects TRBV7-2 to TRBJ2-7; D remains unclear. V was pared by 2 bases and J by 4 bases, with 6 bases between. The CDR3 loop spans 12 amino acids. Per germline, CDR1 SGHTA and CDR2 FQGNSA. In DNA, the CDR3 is TGTGCCAGCAGCTTATTTCGGTACGAGCAGTACTTC. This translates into CASSLFRYEQYF.

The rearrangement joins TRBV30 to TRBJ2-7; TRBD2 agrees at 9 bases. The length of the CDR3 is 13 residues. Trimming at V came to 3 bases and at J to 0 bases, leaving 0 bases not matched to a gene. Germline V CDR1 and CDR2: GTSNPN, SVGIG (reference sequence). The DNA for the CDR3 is TGTGCCTGGAGGACTAGCGGCTCCTACGAGCAGTACTTC. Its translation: CAWRTSGSYEQYF.

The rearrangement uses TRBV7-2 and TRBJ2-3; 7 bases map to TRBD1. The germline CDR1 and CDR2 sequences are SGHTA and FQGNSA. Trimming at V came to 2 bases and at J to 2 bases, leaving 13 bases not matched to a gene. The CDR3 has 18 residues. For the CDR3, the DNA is TGTGCCAGCAGCTTAAAATCACGTCTAGGGACAGTCACAGATACGCAGTATTTT. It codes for CASSLKSRLGTVTDTQYF.

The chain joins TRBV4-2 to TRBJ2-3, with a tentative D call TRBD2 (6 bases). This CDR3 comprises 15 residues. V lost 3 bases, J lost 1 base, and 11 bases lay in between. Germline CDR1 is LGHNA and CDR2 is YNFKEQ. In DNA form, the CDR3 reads TGTGCCAGCAGCCATCGTCGGGAGCGCACAGATACGCAGTATTTT. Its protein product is CASSHRRERTDTQYF.

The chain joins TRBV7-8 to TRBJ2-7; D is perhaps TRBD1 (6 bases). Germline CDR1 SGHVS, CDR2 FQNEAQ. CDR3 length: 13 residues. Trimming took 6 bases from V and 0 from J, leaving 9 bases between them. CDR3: CASRYRVSYEQYF. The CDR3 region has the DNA TGTGCCAGCAGATACAGGGTCTCCTACGAGCAGTACTTC.

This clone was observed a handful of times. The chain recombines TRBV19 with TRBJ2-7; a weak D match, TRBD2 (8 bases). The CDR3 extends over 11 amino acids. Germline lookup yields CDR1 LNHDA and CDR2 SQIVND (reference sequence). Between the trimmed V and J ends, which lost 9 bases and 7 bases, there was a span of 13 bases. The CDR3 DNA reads TGTGCCAGCAGGGGGACTAGTGAGCAGTACTTC. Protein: CASRGTSEQYF.

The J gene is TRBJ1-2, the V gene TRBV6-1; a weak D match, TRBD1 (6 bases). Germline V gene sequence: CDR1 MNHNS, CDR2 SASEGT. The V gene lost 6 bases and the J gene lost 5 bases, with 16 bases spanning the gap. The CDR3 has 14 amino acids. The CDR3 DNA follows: TGTGCCAGCAGCAACAGGGTTCCCCCATATGGCTACACCTTC. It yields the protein CASSNRVPPYGYTF.

CDR3 amino acids: CAWSVTGSSGNTIYF. The CDR3 DNA is TGTGCCTGGAGTGTAACCGGGAGCTCTGGAAACACCATATATTTT. The V and J genes are TRBV30 and TRBJ1-3; D remains unclear. The CDR3 runs to 15 residues. CDR1 GTSNPN and CDR2 SVGIG come from the germline V gene (reference sequence). V lost 0 bases and J lost 0, with 9 bases in between.

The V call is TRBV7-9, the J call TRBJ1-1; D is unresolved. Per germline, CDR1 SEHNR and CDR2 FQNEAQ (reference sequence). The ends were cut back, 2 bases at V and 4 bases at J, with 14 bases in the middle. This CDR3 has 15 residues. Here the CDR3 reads CASSLLGPGSTEAFF. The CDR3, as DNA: TGTGCCAGCAGCTTATTGGGCCCGGGGAGCACTGAAGCTTTCTTT.

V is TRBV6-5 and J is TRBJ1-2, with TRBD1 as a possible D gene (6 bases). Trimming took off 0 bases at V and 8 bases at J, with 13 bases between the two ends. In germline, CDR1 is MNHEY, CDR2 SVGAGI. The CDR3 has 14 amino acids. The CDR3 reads CASSYSIGGVGYTF. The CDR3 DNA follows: TGTGCCAGCAGTTACTCGATAGGGGGAGTAGGCTACACCTTC.

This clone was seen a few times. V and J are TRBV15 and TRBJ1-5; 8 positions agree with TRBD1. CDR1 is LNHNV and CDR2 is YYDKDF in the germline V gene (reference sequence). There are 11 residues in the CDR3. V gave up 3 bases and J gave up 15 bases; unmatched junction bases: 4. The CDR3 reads CATSSGQGGHF. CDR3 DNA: TGTGCCACCAGCAGTGGACAGGGTGGGCATTTT.

This CDR3 reads CASSLRGNTDTQYF. The CDR3 nucleotides are TGTGCCAGCAGCTTAAGGGGGAACACAGATACGCAGTATTTT. This chain uses TRBV11-3 with TRBJ2-3; D possibly corresponds to TRBD1 (6 bases). The CDR3 has 14 amino acids. Germline assignment: CDR1 SGHNT and CDR2 YENEEA. Between the trimmed V and J ends, which lost 2 bases and 2 bases, there was a span of 8 bases.

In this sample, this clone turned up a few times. The CDR3 region has the DNA TGTGCCAGCGGCTCAGGGAGGCGGGTCCACAATGAGCAGTTCTTC. Translation gives CASGSGRRVHNEQFF. This chain joins TRBV7-2 and TRBJ2-1; a possible D gene is TRBD2 (6 bases). Germline lookup yields CDR1 SGHTA and CDR2 FQGNSA. Trimming took 8 bases from V and 5 from J, leaving 19 bases between them. The CDR3 spans 15 residues.

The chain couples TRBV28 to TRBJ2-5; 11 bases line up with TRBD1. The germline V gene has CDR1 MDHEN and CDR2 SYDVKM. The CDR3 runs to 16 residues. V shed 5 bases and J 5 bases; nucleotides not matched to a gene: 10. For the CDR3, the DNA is TGTGCCAGCAGTCCCGGACAGGGGGCGACCGTGGAGACCCAGTACTTC. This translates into CASSPGQGATVETQYF.

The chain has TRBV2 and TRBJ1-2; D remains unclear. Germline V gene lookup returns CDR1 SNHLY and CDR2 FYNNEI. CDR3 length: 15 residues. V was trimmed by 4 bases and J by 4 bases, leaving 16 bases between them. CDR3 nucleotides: TGTGCCAGCAGTGTACACATTAGGCGGAGCTATGGCTACACCTTC. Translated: CASSVHIRRSYGYTF.

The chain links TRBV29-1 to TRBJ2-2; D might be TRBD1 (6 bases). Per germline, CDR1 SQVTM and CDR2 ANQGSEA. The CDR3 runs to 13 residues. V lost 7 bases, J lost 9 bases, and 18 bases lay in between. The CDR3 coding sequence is TGCAGCGGCCGGGGAGCCAGGGGTCGGGAGCTGTTTTTT. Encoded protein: CSGRGARGRELFF.

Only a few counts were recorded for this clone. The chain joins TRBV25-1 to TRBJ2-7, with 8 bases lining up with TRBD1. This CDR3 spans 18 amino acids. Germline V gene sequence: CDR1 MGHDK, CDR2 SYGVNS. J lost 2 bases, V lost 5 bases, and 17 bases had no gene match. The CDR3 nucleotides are TGTGCCAGCAGTTTCTTCGAGACAGGGGCTTTTAATCCCTACGAGCAGTACTTC. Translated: CASSFFETGAFNPYEQYF.

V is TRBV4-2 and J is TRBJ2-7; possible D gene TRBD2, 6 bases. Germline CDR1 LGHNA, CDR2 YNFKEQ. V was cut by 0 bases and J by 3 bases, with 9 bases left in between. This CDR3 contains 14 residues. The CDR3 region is CASSQDRRDYEQYF. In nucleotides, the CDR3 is TGTGCCAGCAGCCAAGACAGGAGGGACTACGAGCAGTACTTC.

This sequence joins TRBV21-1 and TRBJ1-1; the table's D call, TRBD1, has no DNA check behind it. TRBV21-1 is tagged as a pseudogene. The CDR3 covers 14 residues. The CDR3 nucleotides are TGTGCCAGCAGCAAAGGAACAGGGGGGACTGAAGCTTTCTTT. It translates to CASSKGTGGTEAFF.

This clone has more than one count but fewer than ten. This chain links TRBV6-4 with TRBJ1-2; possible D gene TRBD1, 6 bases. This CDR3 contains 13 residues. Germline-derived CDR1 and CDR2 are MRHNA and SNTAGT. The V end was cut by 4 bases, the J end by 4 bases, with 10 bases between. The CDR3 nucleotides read TGTGCCAGCAGTGCAGGGGTAGGCTATGGCTACACCTTC. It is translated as CASSAGVGYGYTF.

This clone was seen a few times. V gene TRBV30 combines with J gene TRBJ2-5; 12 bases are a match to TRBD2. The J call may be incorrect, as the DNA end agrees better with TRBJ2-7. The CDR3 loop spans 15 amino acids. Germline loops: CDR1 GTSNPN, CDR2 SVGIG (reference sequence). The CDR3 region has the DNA TGTGCCTGGATTCGCGGGACTAGCGGGTCGTACGAGCAGTACTTC. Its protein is CAWIRGTSGSYEQYF.

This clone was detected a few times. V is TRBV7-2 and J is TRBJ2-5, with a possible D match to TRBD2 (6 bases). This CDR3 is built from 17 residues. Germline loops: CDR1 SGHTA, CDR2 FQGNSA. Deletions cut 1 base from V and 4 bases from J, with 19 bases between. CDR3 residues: CASSLDRGRDVRETQYF. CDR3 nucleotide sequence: TGTGCCAGCAGCTTAGATCGAGGGCGGGATGTAAGAGAGACCCAGTACTTC.

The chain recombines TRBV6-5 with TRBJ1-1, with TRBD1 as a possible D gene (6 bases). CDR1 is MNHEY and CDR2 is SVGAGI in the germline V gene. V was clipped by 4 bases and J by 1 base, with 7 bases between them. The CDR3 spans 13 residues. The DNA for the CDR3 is TGTGCCAGCAGTTGGGGACAGAACACTGAAGCTTTCTTT. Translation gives CASSWGQNTEAFF.

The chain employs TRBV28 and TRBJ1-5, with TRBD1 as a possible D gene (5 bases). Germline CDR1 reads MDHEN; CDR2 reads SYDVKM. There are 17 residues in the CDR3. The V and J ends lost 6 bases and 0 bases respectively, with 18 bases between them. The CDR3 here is CASSPPTGFYSNQPQHF. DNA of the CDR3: TGTGCCAGCAGCCCTCCCACAGGATTCTATAGCAATCAGCCCCAGCATTTT.

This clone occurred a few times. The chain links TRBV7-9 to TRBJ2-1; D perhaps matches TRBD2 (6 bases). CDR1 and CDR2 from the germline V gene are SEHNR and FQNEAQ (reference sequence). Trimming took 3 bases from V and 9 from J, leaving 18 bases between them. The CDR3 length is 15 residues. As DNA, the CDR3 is TGTGCCAGCAGCTTTTTGCGTAGCGGCAAATTTGAGCAGTTCTTC. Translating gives CASSFLRSGKFEQFF.

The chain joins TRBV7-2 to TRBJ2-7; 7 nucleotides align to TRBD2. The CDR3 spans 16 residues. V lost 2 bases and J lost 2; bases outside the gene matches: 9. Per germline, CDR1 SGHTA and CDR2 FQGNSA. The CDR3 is CASSLSAGVPPYEQYF. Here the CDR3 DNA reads TGTGCCAGCAGCTTATCGGCGGGGGTCCCCCCCTACGAGCAGTACTTC.

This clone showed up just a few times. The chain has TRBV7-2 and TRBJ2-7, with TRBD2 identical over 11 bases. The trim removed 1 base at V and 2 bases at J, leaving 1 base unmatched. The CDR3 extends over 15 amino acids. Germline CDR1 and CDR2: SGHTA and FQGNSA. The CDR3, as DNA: TGTGCCAGCAGCTTAGGACTAGCGGGGACCTACGAGCAGTACTTC. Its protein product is CASSLGLAGTYEQYF.

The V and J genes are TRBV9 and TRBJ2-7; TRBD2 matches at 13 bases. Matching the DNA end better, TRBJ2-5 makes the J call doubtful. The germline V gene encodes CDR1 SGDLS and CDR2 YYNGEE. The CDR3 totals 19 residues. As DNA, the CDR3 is TGTGCCAGCAGCGTAGGGCCAACTAGCGGGAGGGCCGGATCCGAGACCCAGTACTTC. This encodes CASSVGPTSGRAGSETQYF.